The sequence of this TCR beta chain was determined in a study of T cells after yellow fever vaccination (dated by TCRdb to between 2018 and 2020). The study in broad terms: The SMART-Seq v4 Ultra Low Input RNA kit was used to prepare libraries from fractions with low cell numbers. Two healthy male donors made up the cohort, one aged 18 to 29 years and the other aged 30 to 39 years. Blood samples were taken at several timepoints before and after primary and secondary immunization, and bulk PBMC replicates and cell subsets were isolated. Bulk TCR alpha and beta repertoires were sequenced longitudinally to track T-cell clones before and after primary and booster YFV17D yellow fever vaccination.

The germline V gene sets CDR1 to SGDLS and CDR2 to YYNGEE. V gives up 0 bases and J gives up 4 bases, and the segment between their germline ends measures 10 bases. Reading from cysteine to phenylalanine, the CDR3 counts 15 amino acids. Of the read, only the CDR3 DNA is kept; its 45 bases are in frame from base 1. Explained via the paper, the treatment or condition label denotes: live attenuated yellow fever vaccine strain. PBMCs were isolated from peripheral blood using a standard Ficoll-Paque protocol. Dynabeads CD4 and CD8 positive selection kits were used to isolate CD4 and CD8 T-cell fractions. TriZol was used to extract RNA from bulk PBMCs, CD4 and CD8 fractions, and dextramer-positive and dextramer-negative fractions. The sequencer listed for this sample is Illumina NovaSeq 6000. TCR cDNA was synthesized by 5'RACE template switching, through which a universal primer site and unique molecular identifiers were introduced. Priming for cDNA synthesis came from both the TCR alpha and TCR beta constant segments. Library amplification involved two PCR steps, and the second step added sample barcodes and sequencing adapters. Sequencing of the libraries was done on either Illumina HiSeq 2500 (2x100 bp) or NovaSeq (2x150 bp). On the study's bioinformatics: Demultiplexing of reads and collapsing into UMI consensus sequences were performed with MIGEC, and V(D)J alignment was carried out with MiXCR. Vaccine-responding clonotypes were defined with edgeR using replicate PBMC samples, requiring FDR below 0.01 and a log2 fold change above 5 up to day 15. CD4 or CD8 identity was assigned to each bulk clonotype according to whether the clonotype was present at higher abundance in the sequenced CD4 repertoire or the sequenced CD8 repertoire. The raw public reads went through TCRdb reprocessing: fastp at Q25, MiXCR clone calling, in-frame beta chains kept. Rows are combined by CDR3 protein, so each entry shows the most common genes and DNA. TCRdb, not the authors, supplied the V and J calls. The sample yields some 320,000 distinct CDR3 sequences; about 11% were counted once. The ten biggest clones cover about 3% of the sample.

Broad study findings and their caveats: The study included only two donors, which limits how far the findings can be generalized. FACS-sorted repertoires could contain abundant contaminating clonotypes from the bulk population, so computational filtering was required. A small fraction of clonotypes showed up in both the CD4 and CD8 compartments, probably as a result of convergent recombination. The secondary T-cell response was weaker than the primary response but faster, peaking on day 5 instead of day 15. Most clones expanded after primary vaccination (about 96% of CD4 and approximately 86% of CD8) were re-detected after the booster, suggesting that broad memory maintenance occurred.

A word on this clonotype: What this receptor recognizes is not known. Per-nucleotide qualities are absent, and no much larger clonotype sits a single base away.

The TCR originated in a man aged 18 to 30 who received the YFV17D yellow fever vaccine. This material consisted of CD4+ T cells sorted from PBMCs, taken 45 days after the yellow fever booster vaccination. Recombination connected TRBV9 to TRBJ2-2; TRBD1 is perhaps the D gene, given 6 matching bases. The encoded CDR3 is CASSVGGTTTGELFF. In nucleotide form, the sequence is TGTGCCAGCAGCGTAGGAGGGACAACCACCGGGGAGCTGTTTTTT.